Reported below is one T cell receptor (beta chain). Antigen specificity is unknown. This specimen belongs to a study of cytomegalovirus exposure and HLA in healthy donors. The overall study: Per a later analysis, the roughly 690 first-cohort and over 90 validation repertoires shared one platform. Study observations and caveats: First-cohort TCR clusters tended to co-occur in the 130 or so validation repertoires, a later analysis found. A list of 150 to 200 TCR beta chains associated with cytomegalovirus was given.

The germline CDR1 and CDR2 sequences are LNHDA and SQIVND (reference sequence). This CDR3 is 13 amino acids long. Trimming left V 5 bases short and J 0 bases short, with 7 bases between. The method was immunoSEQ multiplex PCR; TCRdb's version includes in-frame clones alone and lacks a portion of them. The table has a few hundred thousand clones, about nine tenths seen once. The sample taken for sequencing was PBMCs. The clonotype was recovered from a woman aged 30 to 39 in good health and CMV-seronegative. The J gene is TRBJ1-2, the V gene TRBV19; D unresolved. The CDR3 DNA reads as TGTGCCAGTAGTCCGGGAGCTAACTATGGCTACACCTTC. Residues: CASSPGANYGYTF.